This record concerns one T cell receptor beta chain sequence. A read error may produce the germline difference seen at one junction end. The data derive from a study of T cell changes during pregnancy in multiple sclerosis. CDR3 size: 14 residues. In germline, CDR1 is LGHNA, CDR2 YNFKEQ. Assay used: immunoSEQ multiplex PCR; TCRdb lists only in-frame clones, some missing. The sample gives roughly 38,000 clones, around nine tenths of which show up once; around 0.8% is in the top ten. The source was CD4+ T cells from peripheral blood mononuclear cells, collected before pregnancy. This receptor was obtained from a female donor with multiple sclerosis, enrolled in a pregnancy study. This rearrangement joins TRBV4-2 to TRBJ1-2; D is uncertain. The CDR3 spells CASSEDPAGWGYTF. The CDR3 nucleotides read TGTGCCAGCAGCGAAGACCCGGCGGGGTGGGGCTACACCTTC.